Following are 10 T cell receptor beta chains from one sample sequenced in a study of PD-L1 blockade in urothelial cancer. This table comes from immunoSEQ multiplex PCR, and its TCRdb copy is limited to in-frame clones, with some not included. The sample holds 35,000 to 50,000 clones, roughly 80% seen once. The sample was PBMCs, taken around atezolizumab (anti-PD-L1) treatment. These receptors came from a man between 65 and 85 years old with urothelial cancer.

V gene TRBV2 combines with J gene TRBJ2-5, with D possibly TRBD1 on 5 matching bases. The ends were cut back, 8 bases at V and 1 base at J, with 8 bases in the middle. Germline CDR1 reads SNHLY; CDR2 reads FYNNEI. This CDR3 contains 12 residues. CDR3 DNA: TGTGCCAGCCACAGGTCCCAAGAGACCCAGTACTTC. The encoded protein is CASHRSQETQYF.

This chain links TRBV7-3 with TRBJ2-1; D might be TRBD2 (5 bases). Germline CDR1 is SGHTA and CDR2 is FQGTGA. The CDR3 has 14 amino acids. Trimming took off 4 bases at V and 8 bases at J, with 15 bases between the two ends. The CDR3 nucleotides are TGTGCCAGCAGCTATTCCGGGGTCCGGGATGAGCAGTTCTTC. This gives the protein CASSYSGVRDEQFF.

V and J are TRBV6-5 and TRBJ1-5; a weak D match, TRBD1 (5 bases). Trimming took 4 bases from V and 0 from J, leaving 10 bases between them. This CDR3 is built from 15 residues. Germline CDR1 is MNHEY and CDR2 is SVGAGI. The CDR3 protein is CASSSGKSSNQPQHF. Here the CDR3 DNA reads TGTGCCAGCAGTTCAGGGAAGAGTAGCAATCAGCCCCAGCATTTT.

The J gene is TRBJ2-1, the V gene TRBV19, with 7 bases matching TRBD2. CDR1 LNHDA and CDR2 SQIVND come from the germline V gene (reference sequence). V gave up 8 bases and J gave up 3 bases; unmatched junction bases: 10. The CDR3 loop spans 15 amino acids. CDR3 sequence reads: CASSDAASGYNEQFF. In nucleotides, the CDR3 is TGTGCCAGTTCCGATGCGGCTAGCGGCTACAATGAGCAGTTCTTC.

The chain uses TRBV28 and TRBJ1-1; D unresolved. Germline V gene sequence: CDR1 MDHEN, CDR2 SYDVKM. V was shortened by 6 bases and J by 0 bases, with 20 bases between the two germline ends. The CDR3 is made up of 17 amino acids. The CDR3 here is CASSPRDAGRLNTEAFF. CDR3 DNA sequence: TGTGCCAGCAGCCCGAGGGATGCGGGGAGACTGAACACTGAAGCTTTCTTT.

CDR3 bases: TGTGCCAGCAGCCCTACTAACCTCGGCGGGGTTGAAGCTTTCTTT. This encodes CASSPTNLGGVEAFF. The chain carries TRBV25-1 and TRBJ1-1; the D is unclear. Trimming stripped 6 bases from V and 7 bases from J, with 21 bases between. Germline V gene data show CDR1 as MGHDK and CDR2 as SYGVNS. CDR3 length equals 15 residues.

This chain links TRBV6-1 with TRBJ1-1, with D unresolved. In germline, CDR1 is MNHNS, CDR2 SASEGT. The germline V and J ends were trimmed by 6 bases and 8 bases, with 13 bases remaining between them. CDR3 length: 12 amino acids. The CDR3 region is CASRVNLREAFF. The CDR3, as DNA: TGTGCCAGCAGGGTCAATCTTAGAGAAGCTTTCTTT.

CDR3 sequence (DNA): TGTGCCAGTAGTCGGAGGCGATGGGCAGGAGAGACCCAGTACTTC. As protein: CASSRRRWAGETQYF. V usage is TRBV19 and J usage is TRBJ2-5, with D perhaps TRBD2 (5 bases). CDR3 length: 15 residues. V was pared by 5 bases and J by 4 bases, with 17 bases between. Germline V gene data show CDR1 as LNHDA and CDR2 as SQIVND (reference sequence).

The genes are TRBV7-6 and TRBJ1-1; 11 bases line up with TRBD1. The CDR3 has 17 amino acids. Trimming removed 1 base from V and 4 bases from J; junction bases left unmatched: 8. Looked up from germline, CDR1 is SGHVS and CDR2 is FNYEAQ. CDR3 coding DNA: TGTGCCAGCAGCTTAGTTCCGGGACAGGGGGTGGGCACTGAAGCTTTCTTT. Translating it yields CASSLVPGQGVGTEAFF.

The chain joins TRBV4-3 to TRBJ1-2; 7 bases match TRBD1. The CDR3 runs to 16 residues. The J segment lost 0 bases and the V segment lost 4 bases, leaving 8 bases of the junction unmatched. CDR1 is LGHNA, CDR2 YSLEER, per germline. CDR3 nucleotides: TGCGCCAGCAGCCCTTCTACAGGGGACGCTAACTATGGCTACACCTTC. This sequence encodes CASSPSTGDANYGYTF.